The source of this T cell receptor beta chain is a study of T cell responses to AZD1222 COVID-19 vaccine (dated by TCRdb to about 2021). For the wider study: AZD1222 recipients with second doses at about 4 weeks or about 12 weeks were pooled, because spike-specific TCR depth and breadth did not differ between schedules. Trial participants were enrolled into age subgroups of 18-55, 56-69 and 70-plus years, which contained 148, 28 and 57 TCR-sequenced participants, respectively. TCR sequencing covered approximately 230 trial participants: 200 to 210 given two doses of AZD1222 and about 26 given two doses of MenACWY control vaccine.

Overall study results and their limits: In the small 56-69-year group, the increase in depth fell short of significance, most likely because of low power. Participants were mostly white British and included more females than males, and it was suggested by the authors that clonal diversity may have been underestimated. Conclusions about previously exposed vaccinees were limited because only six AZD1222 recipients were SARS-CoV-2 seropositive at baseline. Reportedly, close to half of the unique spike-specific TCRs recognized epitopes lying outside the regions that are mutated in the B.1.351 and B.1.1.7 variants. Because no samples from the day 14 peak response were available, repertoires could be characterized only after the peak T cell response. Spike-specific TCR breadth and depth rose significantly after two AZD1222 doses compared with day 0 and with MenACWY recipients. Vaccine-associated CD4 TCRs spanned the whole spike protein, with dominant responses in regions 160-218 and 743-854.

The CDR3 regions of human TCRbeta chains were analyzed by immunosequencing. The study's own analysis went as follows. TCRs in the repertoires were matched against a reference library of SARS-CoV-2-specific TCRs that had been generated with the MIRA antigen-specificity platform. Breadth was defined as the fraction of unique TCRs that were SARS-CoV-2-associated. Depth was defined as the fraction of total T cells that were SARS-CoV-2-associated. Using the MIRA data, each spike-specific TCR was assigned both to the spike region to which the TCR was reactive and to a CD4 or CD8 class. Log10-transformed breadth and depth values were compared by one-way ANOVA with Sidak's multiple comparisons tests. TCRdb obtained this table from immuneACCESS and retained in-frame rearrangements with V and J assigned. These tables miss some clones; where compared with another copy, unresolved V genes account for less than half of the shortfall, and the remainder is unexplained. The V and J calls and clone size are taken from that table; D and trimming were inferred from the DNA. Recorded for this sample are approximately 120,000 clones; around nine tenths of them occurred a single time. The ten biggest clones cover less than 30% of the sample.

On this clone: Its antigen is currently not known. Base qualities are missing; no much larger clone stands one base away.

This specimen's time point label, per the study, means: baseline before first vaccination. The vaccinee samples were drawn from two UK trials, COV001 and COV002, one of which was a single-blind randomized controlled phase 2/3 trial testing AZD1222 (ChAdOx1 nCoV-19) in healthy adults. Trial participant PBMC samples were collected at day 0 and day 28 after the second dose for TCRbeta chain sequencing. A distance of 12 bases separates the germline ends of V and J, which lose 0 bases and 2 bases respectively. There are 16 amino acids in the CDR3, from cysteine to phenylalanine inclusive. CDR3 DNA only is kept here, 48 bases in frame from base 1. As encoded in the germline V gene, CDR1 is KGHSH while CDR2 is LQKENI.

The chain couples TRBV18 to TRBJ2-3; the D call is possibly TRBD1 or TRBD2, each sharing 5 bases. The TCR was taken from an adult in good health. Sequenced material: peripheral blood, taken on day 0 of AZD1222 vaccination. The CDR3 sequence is CASSPPGDRVTDTQYF. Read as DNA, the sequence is TGTGCCAGCTCACCACCGGGGGATCGGGTCACAGATACGCAGTATTTT.